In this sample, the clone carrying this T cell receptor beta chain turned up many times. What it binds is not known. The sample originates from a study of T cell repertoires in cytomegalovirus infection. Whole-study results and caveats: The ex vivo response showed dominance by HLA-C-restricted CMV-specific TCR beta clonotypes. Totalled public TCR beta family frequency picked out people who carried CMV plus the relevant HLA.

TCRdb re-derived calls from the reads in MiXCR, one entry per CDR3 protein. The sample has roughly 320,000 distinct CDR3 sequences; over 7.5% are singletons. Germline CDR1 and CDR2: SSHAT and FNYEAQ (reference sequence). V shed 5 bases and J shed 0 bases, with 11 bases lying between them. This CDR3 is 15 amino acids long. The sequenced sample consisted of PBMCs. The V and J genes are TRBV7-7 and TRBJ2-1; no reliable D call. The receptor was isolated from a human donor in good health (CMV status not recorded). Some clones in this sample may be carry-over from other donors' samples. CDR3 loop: CASSPGYSSYNEQFF. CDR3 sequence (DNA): TGTGCCAGCAGCCCAGGATACAGCTCCTACAATGAGCAGTTCTTC.